This T cell receptor beta chain is from a study of blood T cell repertoires in COVID-19. Overall study: The United States, Italy and Spain provided the acute and convalescent COVID-19 samples. Sources were T cells, B-cell-depleted T cells, or PBMCs; the material itself was cDNA or gDNA.

CDR1 is MNHEY and CDR2 is SVGEGT in the germline V gene. The length of the CDR3 is 17 residues. V dropped 4 bases and J dropped 1; count of bases not matched to a gene: 8. Per the original methods: Using reference gene primer amplification, nucleated cell counts were estimated. The assay was immunoSEQ multiplex PCR, and TCRdb's table has in-frame clones only and misses some. For V, J and clone size, that table is used; D and trimming come from the DNA. The sample carries approximately 300,000 clones, around 90% recorded once. The chain has TRBV6-2 or TRBV6-3 and TRBJ2-1; TRBD2 matches at 9 bases. Specimen: peripheral blood. The sequence derives from a man between 18 and 29 years old who had recovered from COVID-19. CDR3 protein: CASSFRRGGMSYNEQFF. The CDR3 nucleotides are TGTGCCAGCAGTTTTCGGCGGGGGGGCATGTCCTACAATGAGCAGTTCTTC.